This passage covers 11 T cell receptor beta chains from one sample sequenced in a study of spatial heterogeneity in lung cancer. General study findings and limits: Counts of expanded intratumoral alpha and beta TCRs tracked tumor mutation counts.

Their antigens are not known. In TCRdb, the 5' RACE reads were re-called with MiXCR into one record per CDR3 protein. The profile shows 1,400 or so distinct CDR3 sequences, 20% to 25% of them singletons. Time point denoted: sample taken at primary tumor resection. Sample: lung tumor tissue, taken at surgery. These receptors were obtained from a male donor with early-stage non-small cell lung cancer.

This clonotype was detected a few times. Because this beta chain is a stray read in a library intended to capture alpha chains, its abundance should not be given much weight. The genes are TRBV5-1 and TRBJ2-5, with D possibly TRBD2 on 6 matching bases. CDR1 and CDR2 (germline): SGHRS, YFSETQ. CDR3 length equals 14 residues. Trimming shortened V by 4 bases and J by 5 bases, and 15 bases separated the two germline ends. The CDR3 DNA reads as TGCGCCAGCAGCAGTTCAGCGGGCGGGGAGACCCAGTACTTC. Translated: CASSSSAGGETQYF.

This clonotype was observed a few times. Within a library made for alpha chains, this beta chain is off target, and its count is uninformative. This chain joins TRBV2 and TRBJ2-3, with TRBD2 identical over 13 bases. V shed 10 bases, J shed 3 bases, and the junction held 10 bases outside the gene matches. Germline-derived CDR1 and CDR2 are SNHLY and FYNNEI. This CDR3 has 16 amino acids. This CDR3 reads CATGLAGEVKTDTQYF. As DNA, the CDR3 is TGTGCCACCGGACTAGCGGGAGAGGTTAAAACAGATACGCAGTATTTT.

Comments on this clonotype: This beta chain is an unintended read in a library built for alpha chains; its size means little. This CDR3 is CASSGSEETQYF. The CDR3 coding sequence is TGTGCCAGTAGCGGGAGTGAAGAGACCCAGTACTTC. This sequence joins TRBV2 and TRBJ2-5; 9 bases are shared with TRBD2. This CDR3 region has 12 residues. Trimming at V came to 9 bases and at J to 3 bases, leaving 2 bases not matched to a gene. From germline, CDR1 is SNHLY and CDR2 FYNNEI.

By frequency in the sample, this clonotype is medium-sized. Within a library made for alpha chains, this beta chain is off target, and its count is uninformative. The V call is TRBV11-2, the J call TRBJ2-5, with D hard to call. CDR1 and CDR2 (germline): SGHAT, FQNNGV. The CDR3 totals 12 residues. V was shortened by 5 bases and J by 4 bases, with 8 bases between the two germline ends. The CDR3 region is CASSRTVETQYF. The CDR3 DNA reads as TGTGCCAGCAGCCGGACGGTAGAGACCCAGTACTTC.

To note about this clonotype: Little can be read into the size of this beta chain, an off-target read in a library designed for alpha chains. This rearrangement joins TRBV5-1 to TRBJ2-3; maybe TRBD2 (5 bases). The CDR3 has 14 residues. Trimming took 0 bases from V and 6 from J, leaving 11 bases between them. The germline CDR1 and CDR2 sequences are SGHRS and YFSETQ. The CDR3 DNA reads as TGCGCCAGCAGCTTGGTCGGGAATTTGGATACGCAGTATTTT. Its translation: CASSLVGNLDTQYF.

This clonotype is large by share. This beta chain came through as a stray read in a library set up for alpha chains, and its size says little. J is TRBJ1-1 and V is TRBV28, with D maybe TRBD1 (5 bases). The CDR3 spans 15 residues. The germline V gene has CDR1 MDHEN and CDR2 SYDVKM. Trimming removed 6 bases at V and 2 bases at J, with 16 bases between. The DNA of the CDR3 is TGTGCCAGCAGCAACCTCCAGGGTTTCAACACTGAAGCTTTCTTT. Its translation: CASSNLQGFNTEAFF.

A word on this clonotype: This beta chain appears as a stray read in a library generated for alpha chains; its size is not informative. The chain has TRBV29-1 and TRBJ2-5, with TRBD2 identical over 7 bases. This CDR3 is 13 amino acids long. The germline gives CDR1 SQVTM, CDR2 ANQGSEA. Trimming cost V 5 bases and J 5 bases; bases outside gene matches: 8. DNA of the CDR3: TGCAGCGTTAACCGGGGAGGGAGGGAGACCCAGTACTTC. Its translation: CSVNRGGRETQYF.

Note on this clonotype: This beta chain appears as a stray read in a library generated for alpha chains; its size is not informative. The chain recombines TRBV7-2 with TRBJ2-3; a possible D gene is TRBD2 (5 bases). CDR1 is SGHTA, CDR2 FQGNSA, per germline. CDR3 length: 13 amino acids. V was trimmed by 5 bases and J by 7 bases, leaving 13 bases between them. The CDR3 region is CASSTEAENTQYF. The DNA for the CDR3 is TGTGCCAGCAGCACCGAAGCGGAGAATACGCAGTATTTT.

This clonotype turned up a few times. This beta chain appears as a stray read in a library generated for alpha chains; its size is not informative. The chain joins TRBV29-1 to TRBJ1-1, with a possible D match to TRBD1 (5 bases). The CDR3 spans 12 residues. Between the trimmed V and J ends, which lost 6 bases and 1 base, there was a span of 9 bases. Per the germline V gene, CDR1 is SQVTM and CDR2 is ANQGSEA. The CDR3 region has the DNA TGCAGCGTCCTTCAGGGGAACACTGAAGCTTTCTTT. Amino acids: CSVLQGNTEAFF.

On this clonotype itself: Because the library targeted alpha chains, this beta chain is an off-target read whose size means little. This chain connects TRBV20-1 to TRBJ2-1; D might be TRBD1 (6 bases). The germline V gene encodes CDR1 DFQATT and CDR2 SNEGSKA (reference sequence). Trimming shortened V by 2 bases and J by 0 bases, and 8 bases separated the two germline ends. This CDR3 region has 14 residues. The CDR3 bases are TGCAGTGCTAGAAGGGGGAGCTCCTACAATGAGCAGTTCTTC. This encodes CSARRGSSYNEQFF.

In regard to this clonotype: This beta chain is an off-target read within a library intended for alpha chains, so its frequency means little. The gene calls are TRBV29-1 and TRBJ2-1, with D possibly matching TRBD2 (6 bases). The CDR3 is made up of 14 amino acids. Trimming stripped 5 bases from V and 5 bases from J, with 16 bases between. Looked up from germline, CDR1 is SQVTM and CDR2 is ANQGSEA. This CDR3 is CSVRTSSGNNEQFF. CDR3 coding DNA: TGCAGCGTTAGAACTAGCAGCGGAAACAATGAGCAGTTCTTC.